What follows are 25 T cell receptor beta chains derived from one specimen sequenced in a study of T-cell memory formation after mild COVID-19. A single record per CDR3 protein comes from TCRdb applying MiXCR to the 5' RACE reads. The sample carries about 390,000 distinct CDR3 sequences, 20% to 25% recorded once. The sequenced material came from PBMCs or a T cell subset sorted from them (not recorded which). These TCRs come from an adult woman who had mild COVID-19 (a few samples of this study predate the infection). Cell type and time point are not known.

This clonotype was observed a handful of times. The chain couples TRBV5-6 to TRBJ1-2; TRBD1 matches 7 bases. V was clipped by 4 bases and J by 1 base; unmatched bases: 7. CDR1 and CDR2 (germline): SGHDT, YYEEEE. This CDR3 is 15 amino acids long. The CDR3 DNA reads as TGTGCCAGCAGCCTGAGGGGGCGTCTTAACTATGGCTACACCTTC. Protein product: CASSLRGRLNYGYTF.

This clonotype appeared a few times. The chain recombines TRBV5-1 with TRBJ2-7; 7 nucleotides line up with TRBD1. V gave up 3 bases and J gave up 6 bases; unmatched junction bases: 12. The germline CDR1 and CDR2 sequences are SGHRS and YFSETQ. CDR3 size: 15 residues. The CDR3: CASSSSHGTASEQYF. The CDR3 DNA sequence: TGCGCCAGCAGCTCTTCCCACGGGACAGCTTCCGAGCAGTACTTC.

The rearrangement joins TRBV6-6 to TRBJ1-4; 7 bases are a match to TRBD1. Germline-derived CDR1 and CDR2 are MNHNY and SVGAGI (reference sequence). The CDR3 is 15 amino acids. Trimming cost V 5 bases and J 2 bases; bases outside gene matches: 5. The CDR3 reads CASSPRQGTNEKLFF. The CDR3, as DNA: TGTGCCAGCAGTCCCCGACAGGGCACTAATGAAAAACTGTTTTTT.

V usage is TRBV12-3 or TRBV12-4 and J usage is TRBJ2-7, with 9 bases aligning to TRBD2. This CDR3 has 14 residues. Trimming at V came to 4 bases and at J to 4 bases, leaving 5 bases not matched to a gene. DNA for the CDR3: TGTGCCAGCAGTTACGGGACTAGCATATACGAGCAGTACTTC. Residues: CASSYGTSIYEQYF.

The rearrangement joins TRBV12-3 or TRBV12-4 to TRBJ1-3; TRBD1 agrees at 7 bases. The CDR3 runs to 16 residues. V shed 6 bases and J 0 bases; nucleotides not matched to a gene: 8. The CDR3 sequence: CASRGTGASSGNTIYF. CDR3 coding DNA: TGTGCCAGCAGGGGAACAGGGGCCAGCTCTGGAAACACCATATATTTT.

This rearrangement joins TRBV5-1 to TRBJ2-7, with D perhaps TRBD1 (6 bases). The CDR3 consists of 14 residues. The V and J ends lost 4 bases and 3 bases respectively, with 14 bases between them. Germline loops: CDR1 SGHRS, CDR2 YFSETQ. The CDR3 reads CASSPDRLIYEQYF. The CDR3, as DNA: TGCGCCAGCAGCCCGGACAGACTGATCTACGAGCAGTACTTC.

This clonotype has only a few counts. This rearrangement joins TRBV27 to TRBJ1-2; 7 nucleotides align to TRBD1. CDR3 length equals 16 residues. With V trimmed by 4 bases and J by 1 base, 9 bases remained unmatched. CDR1 is MNHEY and CDR2 is SMNVEV in the germline V gene (reference sequence). The CDR3 nucleotides read TGTGCCAGCAGTTCCCCGGGGAGGGGGCTTAACTATGGCTACACCTTC. The encoded protein is CASSSPGRGLNYGYTF.

This clonotype was picked up a small number of times. The rearrangement joins TRBV4-2 to TRBJ2-1; either TRBD1 or TRBD2 may supply D (5 bases each). Trimming shortened V by 1 base and J by 10 bases, and 17 bases separated the two germline ends. CDR3 length equals 15 residues. In germline, CDR1 is LGHNA, CDR2 YNFKEQ. The CDR3 nucleotides are TGTGCCAGCAGCCAAGTAGTCGAAGGGGAGCGAGAGCAGTTCTTC. This codes for CASSQVVEGEREQFF.

This clonotype showed up just a few times. The chain uses TRBV6-5 and TRBJ1-1; D might be TRBD1 (5 bases). Germline V gives CDR1 MNHEY, CDR2 SVGAGI. Deletions cut 7 bases from V and 4 bases from J, with 19 bases between. This CDR3 region has 15 residues. CDR3 amino acids: CASTPLRAGGTEAFF. CDR3 bases: TGTGCCAGCACCCCACTCCGGGCCGGGGGCACTGAAGCTTTCTTT.

A word on this clonotype: The junction shows a germline mismatch at one end, possibly a read error. The chain is built from TRBV5-1 and TRBJ2-3; 7 bases are a match to TRBD1. Germline V gene lookup returns CDR1 SGHRS and CDR2 YFSETQ. This CDR3 is 14 amino acids long. The CDR3 is CDSSLGQTTDTQYF. The CDR3 DNA sequence: TGCGACAGCAGCTTGGGACAGACCACAGATACGCAGTATTTT.

This clonotype came up a few times. V gene TRBV6-5 combines with J gene TRBJ2-7, with D possibly TRBD1 on 5 matching bases. V lost 5 bases and J lost 3, with 11 bases in between. The CDR3 extends over 13 amino acids. Germline V lookup: CDR1 MNHEY, CDR2 SVGAGI. The CDR3 coding sequence is TGTGCCAGCAGTCCCGACAGCATCTACGAGCAGTACTTC. Translation gives CASSPDSIYEQYF.

This clonotype has only a few counts. This chain links TRBV18 with TRBJ1-1; D is undetermined. With 4 bases removed from V and 5 bases from J, the gap between germline ends came to 8 bases. CDR3 length equals 12 residues. Germline V CDR1 and CDR2: KGHSH, LQKENI. The CDR3 spells CASSQQRTEAFF. As DNA, the CDR3 is TGTGCCAGCTCACAACAGAGGACTGAAGCTTTCTTT.

This clonotype was seen only a few times. This chain joins TRBV3-1 and TRBJ2-1; 11 bases are a match to TRBD2. Looked up from germline, CDR1 is LGHDT and CDR2 is YNNKEL (reference sequence). This CDR3 has 18 amino acids. V gave up 4 bases and J gave up 4 bases; unmatched junction bases: 12. CDR3 coding DNA: TGTGCCAGCAGCCCCTTTTTAGCGGGGGGGCCCGGGTACAATGAGCAGTTCTTC. Translation: CASSPFLAGGPGYNEQFF.

The chain recombines TRBV20-1 with TRBJ2-7; unclear D gene. V was shortened by 4 bases and J by 4 bases, with 8 bases between the two germline ends. CDR3 length: 11 amino acids. CDR1 and CDR2 from the germline V gene are DFQATT and SNEGSKA (reference sequence). As DNA, the CDR3 is TGCAGTGCTACAAAGGCTTACGAGCAGTACTTC. Amino acid sequence: CSATKAYEQYF.

This clonotype was counted only a few times. The genes are TRBV7-2 and TRBJ2-4; 10 nucleotides align to TRBD2. CDR3 length: 17 residues. Germline-derived CDR1 and CDR2 are SGHTA and FQGNSA. Trimming at V came to 1 base and at J to 0 bases, leaving 3 bases not matched to a gene. For the CDR3, the DNA is TGTGCCAGCAGCTTAGGACTAGCGGGTCTAGCCAAAAACATTCAGTACTTC. It is translated as CASSLGLAGLAKNIQYF.

This clonotype was detected ten times or more. The chain is built from TRBV7-2 and TRBJ1-2, with TRBD1 as a possible D gene (6 bases). V lost 5 bases to trimming and J lost 7 bases, with 23 bases between them. The CDR3 is made up of 16 amino acids. CDR1 and CDR2 (germline): SGHTA, FQGNSA. The CDR3 loop reads CASSPYRAGASIGYTF. The CDR3 DNA follows: TGTGCCAGCAGCCCGTACAGGGCCGGGGCGTCTATTGGCTACACCTTC.

This clonotype was counted only a few times. The genes are TRBV7-6 and TRBJ1-2; no reliable D call. The V end lost 1 base, the J end lost 2 bases, and 8 bases lay between the germline ends. CDR1 is SGHVS and CDR2 is FNYEAQ in the germline V gene. The CDR3 contains 14 residues. CDR3 in amino acids: CASSLVKGNYGYTF. The CDR3 nucleotides are TGTGCCAGCAGCTTAGTGAAGGGAAACTATGGCTACACCTTC.

The genes are TRBV12-3 or TRBV12-4 and TRBJ2-7; D ambiguous. The V gene lost 6 bases and the J gene lost 3 bases, with 12 bases spanning the gap. The CDR3 runs to 13 residues. CDR3 residues: CASSSSGRYEQYF. As DNA, the CDR3 is TGTGCCAGCAGCTCCTCGGGCCGCTACGAGCAGTACTTC.

This clonotype was counted at least ten times. The chain combines TRBV4-1 with TRBJ2-7; 16 positions agree with TRBD2. CDR1 is MGHRA, CDR2 YSYEKL, per germline. Trimming took 3 bases from V and 4 from J; bases not matched to a gene: 12. There are 19 residues in the CDR3. The DNA of the CDR3 is TGCGCCAGCAGCCACCCGGGACTAGCGGGGGGGCCCCTCTCGTACGAGCAGTACTTC. This gives the protein CASSHPGLAGGPLSYEQYF.

The sample holds many counts of this clonotype. The V gene is TRBV7-2, the J gene TRBJ1-1; D unclear. V gave up 2 bases and J gave up 1 base, with 11 bases separating them. The CDR3 consists of 15 residues. CDR1 SGHTA and CDR2 FQGNSA come from the germline V gene. The CDR3 sequence is CASSLYGWTNTEAFF. The CDR3 nucleotides read TGTGCCAGCAGCTTATATGGCTGGACGAACACTGAAGCTTTCTTT.

In this sample, this clonotype turned up a few times. The genes are TRBV9 and TRBJ1-3; D is undetermined. V lost 2 bases to trimming and J lost 1 base, with 22 bases between them. The CDR3 length is 19 residues. Germline V gives CDR1 SGDLS, CDR2 YYNGEE. CDR3 bases: TGTGCCAGCAGCGTTGCCGGTGAACCACTCAGAATTTCTGGAAACACCATATATTTT. Encoded protein: CASSVAGEPLRISGNTIYF.

This clonotype was picked up many times. The gene calls are TRBV7-9 and TRBJ2-3, with D hard to call. The CDR3 totals 11 residues. Per germline, CDR1 SEHNR and CDR2 FQNEAQ (reference sequence). V lost 6 bases to trimming and J lost 5 bases, with 6 bases between them. The CDR3: CASSSRDTQYF. CDR3 coding DNA: TGTGCCAGCAGTTCCAGAGATACGCAGTATTTT.

V gene TRBV3-1 combines with J gene TRBJ2-5, with 14 bases that match TRBD2. V shed 4 bases and J 1 base; nucleotides not matched to a gene: 5. Germline CDR1 LGHDT, CDR2 YNNKEL (reference sequence). The CDR3 contains 17 residues. The CDR3 protein is CASSRGLAGGGQETQYF. In DNA, the CDR3 is TGTGCCAGCAGCCGTGGACTAGCGGGAGGAGGCCAAGAGACCCAGTACTTC.

The chain combines TRBV6-1 with TRBJ1-6; 8 positions match TRBD1. This CDR3 spans 15 amino acids. Germline trimming cut 4 bases from V and 10 bases from J; bases unmatched to any gene: 9. The germline gives CDR1 MNHNS, CDR2 SASEGT. DNA of the CDR3: TGTGCCAGCAGTGTCTCCGGACAGGGCAAATCACCCCTCCACTTT. Its translation: CASSVSGQGKSPLHF.

J is TRBJ1-6 and V is TRBV14; D perhaps matches TRBD1 (5 bases). CDR3 length equals 11 residues. Trimming cost V 5 bases and J 11 bases, with 7 bases left between them. Germline CDR1 and CDR2: SGHDN and FVKESK. CDR3 loop: CASSGGTPLHF. The CDR3 bases are TGTGCCAGCAGCGGGGGGACACCCCTCCACTTT.